The 5 T cell receptor beta chains in this list originate from one sample, sequenced in a study of blood T cells in healthy people across ages. With a J-beta primer mix and a sample-barcoded 5' primer, a second PCR ran about 7 to 12 cycles. A single record per CDR3 protein comes from TCRdb applying MiXCR to the 5' RACE reads. The data show around 1,000,000 distinct CDR3 sequences, about 23% seen once. These data were likewise used in another study, on T cells of mothers and their children.

Specimen: blood. These receptor sequences come from a girl aged 2 to 10 in good health.

The rearrangement uses TRBV5-1 and TRBJ2-5; D is tentatively TRBD1 or TRBD2 (5 bases each). Germline CDR1 reads SGHRS; CDR2 reads YFSETQ. The CDR3 totals 15 residues. V was cut by 0 bases and J by 5 bases, with 14 bases left in between. DNA for the CDR3: TGCGCCAGCAGCTTGGAGGGACGCGCGTGGGAGACCCAGTACTTC. Residues: CASSLEGRAWETQYF.

V gene TRBV6-1 combines with J gene TRBJ1-5, with 8 bases matching TRBD1. V was pared by 7 bases and J by 6 bases, with 8 bases of the junction left unmatched. Germline V CDR1 and CDR2: MNHNS, SASEGT. The CDR3 totals 14 residues. The CDR3 protein is CASKGTGPGQPQHF. The CDR3 bases are TGTGCCAGCAAGGGGACAGGACCGGGTCAGCCCCAGCATTTT.

A few counts support this clonotype. This chain connects TRBV18 to TRBJ2-1; no reliable D call. Looked up from germline, CDR1 is KGHSH and CDR2 is LQKENI. The CDR3 contains 14 residues. With 6 bases removed from V and 3 bases from J, the gap between germline ends came to 12 bases. CDR3 sequence: CASSYGPNYNEQFF. DNA for the CDR3: TGTGCCAGCTCCTACGGACCCAACTACAATGAGCAGTTCTTC.

This clonotype has a handful of counts. The chain has TRBV27 and TRBJ2-7; perhaps TRBD2 as D (5 bases). V was trimmed by 6 bases and J by 6 bases, leaving 24 bases between them. Germline V lookup: CDR1 MNHEY, CDR2 SMNVEV (reference sequence). The CDR3 has 16 residues. Written as DNA, the CDR3 is TGTGCCAGCAGCCGTATCGGAACAGTTGCCCTAGCCGAGCAGTACTTC. It yields the protein CASSRIGTVALAEQYF.

The gene calls are TRBV5-4 and TRBJ2-7, with TRBD2 identical over 7 bases. After removal of 1 base from V and 4 bases from J, the junction contained 5 bases not matched to a gene. From germline, CDR1 is SGHNT and CDR2 YYREEE (reference sequence). This CDR3 is 14 amino acids long. The CDR3 loop reads CASSLTGAGYEQYF. CDR3 sequence (DNA): TGTGCCAGCAGCTTGACAGGAGCGGGGTACGAGCAGTACTTC.